The rows below give T cell receptor beta chains drawn from one sample of a study of identical twins. TCRdb fed the 5' RACE reads into MiXCR, producing one record per CDR3 protein. The table records about 1.7 million distinct CDR3 sequences, 32% of them present only once. The sequenced sample was cord blood. These receptors were taken from a newborn girl in good health. The conserved cysteine and the conserved F or W are not part of the CDR3 here. Rows give clone size only sometimes, using once, few, many, or a class for an expanded clone.

>-|-|TRBV27
ASSLSITGQNEQY
>few|TRBJ1-4|TRBV27
ASSLIGTGLSTGGKLF
>-|TRBJ2-1|TRBV12-3/TRBV12-4
ASSQTSGWGRNEQF
>-|TRBJ2-1|TRBV12-3/TRBV12-4
AISKGGGPHEQF
>few|TRBJ2-5|TRBV2
ASRADRMIETQY
>many|TRBJ1-2|TRBV14
ASSREVNYGYT
>-|TRBJ1-2|TRBV10-3
AISDSEGRSLYYGYT
>-|TRBJ2-3|TRBV28
ASSFLGQGGTDTQY
>-|TRBJ1-2|TRBV5-4
ASSSQGNGYT
>-|TRBJ1-2|TRBV20-1
SARGGRTGGYT
>-|-|TRBV6-7
ASSYPIPNEQY
>few|TRBJ2-5|TRBV5-1
ASSNYRETQETQY
>-|TRBJ1-2|TRBV5-1
ASSYGQQGGNYGYT
>few|TRBJ2-1|TRBV5-1
ASSLNRGHNEQF
>-|TRBJ2-1|TRBV2
ASSGPRQGIIEF
>once|TRBJ2-4|TRBV12-3/TRBV12-4
ASSLEGLAGEAKNIQY
>-|TRBJ2-3|TRBV7-2
ASSFSRAGDTQY
>few|TRBJ2-7|TRBV25-1
ASSEMGTSLYEQY
>-|TRBJ2-7|TRBV2
ASSGLSASGRSYEQY
>-|TRBJ1-2|TRBV29-1
SVAGSMGYT
>-|TRBJ2-1|TRBV3-1
AGSPYIAGGGDEQF
>few|TRBJ2-4|TRBV10-3
AISEPSQGTLNIQY
>-|TRBJ1-6|TRBV3-1
ASSLAGPGLNSPLH
>few|TRBJ2-7|TRBV13
ASSPFSSYEQY
>once|TRBJ1-4|TRBV4-1
ASSPEPGGKLF
>once|TRBJ1-4|TRBV4-2
ASSPRDFRGEKLF
>-|TRBJ2-1|TRBV29-1
SVELGNYNEQF
>-|TRBJ2-1|TRBV6-2/TRBV6-3
ASSSLRQNNEQF
>few|TRBJ1-2|TRBV6-1
ASKTARGYGYT
>-|TRBJ2-1|TRBV10-3
AISTGTSPDNEQF
>many|TRBJ1-2|TRBV20-1
SASREFYGYT
>-|TRBJ1-5|TRBV27
AGSFGGSGPNQPQH
>few|TRBJ2-6|TRBV12-3/TRBV12-4
ASSPGTLHPFSGANVLT
>-|TRBJ2-4|TRBV27
ASSLGQANIQY
>-|TRBJ2-7|TRBV4-1
ASSQLPGGSSYEQY
>-|TRBJ2-1|TRBV20-1
SAMAGSLYNEQF
>-|TRBJ1-3|TRBV5-1
ASSEDTRNTIY
>-|TRBJ2-7|TRBV29-1
SVWGLEGQSYEQY
>-|TRBJ2-3|TRBV5-1
VSSRSGSTDTQY
>-|TRBJ1-5|TRBV2
ASSEAPDGLQPQH
>-|TRBJ2-5|TRBV7-2
ASSPRETFQETQY
>few|TRBJ2-1|TRBV18
ASSPETSGTRSEQF
>-|TRBJ2-3|TRBV9
ASSAPARGGGVDTQY
>-|TRBJ2-3|TRBV24-1
ATSETGPTDTQY
>few|TRBJ1-5|TRBV6-5
ASTPGLNQPQH
>-|TRBJ2-5|TRBV28
ASSLLTGDEQY
>few|TRBJ2-7|TRBV6-5
ASSTLLAGVAEQY
>few|TRBJ2-7|TRBV10-3
AISESSSAYEQY
>-|TRBJ2-5|TRBV20-1
SAGGTSGTQETQY
>few|TRBJ2-6|TRBV4-2
ASSQGQGIAGANVLT
>once|TRBJ2-7|TRBV20-1
SAIGDIQY
>few|TRBJ2-3|TRBV6-1
ASSERGGGWSTDTQY
>-|TRBJ1-2|TRBV12-3/TRBV12-4
ASSLTGPTGGYT
>few|TRBJ2-3|TRBV5-8
ASSLSGQGSFTDTQY
>-|TRBJ2-3|TRBV2
ASRALAGLTDTQY
>-|TRBJ2-3|TRBV10-2
ASSERLATLTDTQY
>-|TRBJ2-1|TRBV2
AFAAADSGGYNEQF